Presented here are 14 T cell receptor beta chains from one specimen sequenced in a study of T cell responses to AZD1222 COVID-19 vaccine. Profiled with immunoSEQ multiplex PCR; TCRdb holds only in-frame clones, not every one. The profile shows roughly 110,000 clones, approximately 90% of them singletons. The starting material was peripheral blood, obtained 28 days after the second AZD1222 dose. Receptors were obtained from an adult who received the AZD1222 COVID-19 vaccine.

A few counts support this clone. The gene calls are TRBV9 and TRBJ1-2; D perhaps matches TRBD1 (6 bases). The CDR3 is made up of 16 amino acids. From germline, CDR1 is SGDLS and CDR2 YYNGEE. The ends were cut back, 0 bases at V and 1 base at J, with 13 bases in the middle. The CDR3: CASSVGFEGGNYGYTF. As DNA, the CDR3 is TGTGCCAGCAGCGTAGGCTTTGAGGGGGGTAACTATGGCTACACCTTC.

This chain joins TRBV11-3 and TRBJ2-3; the D is unclear. The CDR3 covers 16 residues. Germline assignment: CDR1 SGHNT and CDR2 YENEEA. V shed 5 bases and J shed 6 bases, with 21 bases lying between them. The CDR3 DNA reads as TGTGCCAGCAGCCCCCCGGGCGGCGGCACGCTGGATACGCAGTATTTT. Translating it yields CASSPPGGGTLDTQYF.

This clone was counted between two and nine times. The chain uses TRBV29-1 and TRBJ2-7; D may be TRBD2 (5 bases). Germline V gives CDR1 SQVTM, CDR2 ANQGSEA. Trimming shortened V by 4 bases and J by 5 bases, and 9 bases separated the two germline ends. The CDR3 is 11 residues long. Here the CDR3 reads CSVAIGDEQYF. The CDR3 DNA sequence: TGCAGCGTTGCGATCGGGGACGAGCAGTACTTC.

The chain couples TRBV4-1 to TRBJ2-1, with D possibly TRBD1 on 6 matching bases. Germline CDR1 and CDR2: MGHRA and YSYEKL. The CDR3 is 17 amino acids. The V end lost 0 bases, the J end lost 9 bases, and 21 bases lay between the germline ends. CDR3 region: CASSQEAGVGGRGEQFF. DNA of the CDR3: TGCGCCAGCAGCCAAGAGGCAGGGGTAGGGGGACGCGGTGAGCAGTTCTTC.

This sequence joins TRBV7-2 and TRBJ1-2, with 9 bases lining up with TRBD1. With 1 base clipped from V and 5 bases from J, the junction kept 5 bases outside the gene matches. Per the germline V gene, CDR1 is SGHTA and CDR2 is FQGNSA. The CDR3 spans 15 residues. CDR3 amino acids: CASSLVPGQGYGYTF. CDR3 DNA: TGTGCCAGCAGCTTAGTGCCCGGACAGGGGTATGGCTACACCTTC.

This chain links TRBV7-2 with TRBJ2-5; D ambiguous. The CDR3 loop spans 13 amino acids. The V gene's germline CDR1 is SGHTA and CDR2 FQGNSA. V lost 3 bases, J lost 0 bases, and 5 bases lay in between. The CDR3 nucleotides are TGTGCCAGCAGCTTCCCAGACCAAGAGACCCAGTACTTC. Its protein product is CASSFPDQETQYF.

V and J are TRBV28 and TRBJ1-3, with D perhaps matching TRBD1 (5 bases). The CDR3 has 11 amino acids. Germline V gene lookup returns CDR1 MDHEN and CDR2 SYDVKM. Trimming removed 7 bases at V and 7 bases at J, with 8 bases between. CDR3 amino acids: CASTEGNTIYF. The CDR3 DNA sequence: TGTGCCAGCACCGAGGGGAACACCATATATTTT.

The rearrangement uses TRBV27 and TRBJ2-1; possible D gene TRBD2, 5 bases. V gave up 6 bases and J gave up 0 bases, with 15 bases separating them. CDR3 size: 16 residues. In germline, CDR1 is MNHEY, CDR2 SMNVEV (reference sequence). CDR3 sequence reads: CASRGAVLSSYNEQFF. The CDR3 coding sequence is TGTGCCAGCAGGGGAGCGGTTCTAAGCTCCTACAATGAGCAGTTCTTC.

V is TRBV10-1 and J is TRBJ2-3; 7 nucleotides align to TRBD1. Germline V gene data show CDR1 as WNHNN and CDR2 as SYGVQD (reference sequence). With 4 bases clipped from V and 4 bases from J, the junction kept 2 bases outside the gene matches. CDR3 length: 13 amino acids. Written as DNA, the CDR3 is TGCGCCAGCAGTGCTGACAGGGCAGATACGCAGTATTTT. This encodes CASSADRADTQYF.

The V and J genes are TRBV10-2 and TRBJ2-5; 8 bases fit TRBD2. Trimming at V came to 0 bases and at J to 7 bases, leaving 7 bases not matched to a gene. The germline V gene encodes CDR1 WSHSY and CDR2 SAAADI. This CDR3 spans 15 amino acids. The CDR3 region has the DNA TGCGCCAGCAGTGAGTCGCCGGGGGGGTCCGGGACCCAGTACTTC. Its protein product is CASSESPGGSGTQYF.

The rearrangement joins TRBV30 to TRBJ2-5; possible D gene TRBD2, 7 bases. Trimming pared 1 base from V and 0 bases from J, leaving 12 bases between. CDR3 size: 15 residues. Germline-derived CDR1 and CDR2 are GTSNPN and SVGIG (reference sequence). The CDR3 loop reads CAWSEGGLYQETQYF. CDR3 bases: TGTGCCTGGAGTGAGGGGGGGTTGTACCAAGAGACCCAGTACTTC.

This clone was seen a single time. V usage is TRBV16 and J usage is TRBJ2-3; 9 positions match TRBD1. This CDR3 has 17 residues. V was pared by 3 bases and J by 2 bases, with 9 bases of the junction left unmatched. From germline, CDR1 is KGHSY and CDR2 FQNENV. CDR3 in amino acids: CASSQPTGQGNTDTQYF. The CDR3 nucleotides read TGTGCCAGCAGCCAGCCCACGGGACAGGGAAACACAGATACGCAGTATTTT.

The chain joins TRBV9 to TRBJ2-7, with D perhaps given as TRBD1 or TRBD2 (5 bases each). The CDR3 totals 16 residues. Looked up from germline, CDR1 is SGDLS and CDR2 is YYNGEE. Deletions cut 0 bases from V and 0 bases from J, with 13 bases between. The DNA of the CDR3 is TGTGCCAGCAGCGTAGGTAGGGACGGAGACTCCTACGAGCAGTACTTC. Translated: CASSVGRDGDSYEQYF.

There are a few counts of this clone. The rearrangement joins TRBV15 to TRBJ1-6, with 9 bases fitting TRBD1. There are 15 residues in the CDR3. Germline lookup yields CDR1 LNHNV and CDR2 YYDKDF (reference sequence). With 6 bases clipped from V and 6 bases from J, the junction kept 6 bases outside the gene matches. CDR3 amino acids: CATRQPGQGNSPLHF. The CDR3 region has the DNA TGTGCCACCAGACAACCGGGACAGGGTAATTCACCCCTCCACTTT.